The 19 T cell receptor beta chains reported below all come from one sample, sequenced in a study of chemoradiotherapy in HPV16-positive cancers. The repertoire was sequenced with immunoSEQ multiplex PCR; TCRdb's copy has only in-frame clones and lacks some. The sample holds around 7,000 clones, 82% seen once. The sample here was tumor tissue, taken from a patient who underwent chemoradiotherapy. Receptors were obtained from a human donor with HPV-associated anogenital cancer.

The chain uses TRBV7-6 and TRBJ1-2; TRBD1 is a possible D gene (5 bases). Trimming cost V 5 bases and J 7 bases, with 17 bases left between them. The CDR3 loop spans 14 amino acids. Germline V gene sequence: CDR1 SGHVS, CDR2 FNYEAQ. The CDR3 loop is CASSLNQGNIGYTF. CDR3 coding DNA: TGTGCCAGCAGCCTTAACCAGGGCAATATTGGCTACACCTTC.

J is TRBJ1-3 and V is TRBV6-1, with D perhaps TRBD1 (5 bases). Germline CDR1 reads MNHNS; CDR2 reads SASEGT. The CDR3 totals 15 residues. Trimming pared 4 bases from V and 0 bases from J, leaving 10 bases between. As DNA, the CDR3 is TGTGCCAGCAGTGGACAGTATACCTCTGGAAACACCATATATTTT. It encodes CASSGQYTSGNTIYF.

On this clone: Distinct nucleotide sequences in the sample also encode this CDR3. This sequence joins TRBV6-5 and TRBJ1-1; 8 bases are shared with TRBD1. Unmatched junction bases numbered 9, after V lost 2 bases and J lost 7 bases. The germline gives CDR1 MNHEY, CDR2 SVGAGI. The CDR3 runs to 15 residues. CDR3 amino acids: CASSYGGGTGFEAFF. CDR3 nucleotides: TGTGCCAGCAGTTACGGCGGCGGGACAGGTTTTGAAGCTTTCTTT.

CDR3 sequence: CASSQGKGPSTDTQYF. The CDR3 bases are TGCGCCAGCAGCCAGGGGAAGGGGCCGAGCACAGATACGCAGTATTTT. The chain couples TRBV5-1 to TRBJ2-3; possibly TRBD1 for D (6 bases). V shed 4 bases and J shed 0 bases, with 15 bases lying between them. Germline CDR1 reads SGHRS; CDR2 reads YFSETQ. The CDR3 is 16 residues long. Filled out from reference TRBV5-1 and TRBJ2-3, the complete variable domain reads KAGVTQTPRYLIKTRGQQVTLSCSPISGHRSVSWYQQTPGQGLQFLFEYFSETQRNKGNFPGRFSGRQFSNSRSEMNVSTLELGDSALYLCASSQGKGPSTDTQYFGPGTRLTVL.

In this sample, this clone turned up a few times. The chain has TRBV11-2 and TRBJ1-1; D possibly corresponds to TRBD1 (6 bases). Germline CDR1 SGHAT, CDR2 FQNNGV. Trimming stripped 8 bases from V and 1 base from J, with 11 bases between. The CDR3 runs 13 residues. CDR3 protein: CASRSGANTEAFF. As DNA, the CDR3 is TGTGCCAGCCGATCAGGGGCGAACACTGAAGCTTTCTTT.

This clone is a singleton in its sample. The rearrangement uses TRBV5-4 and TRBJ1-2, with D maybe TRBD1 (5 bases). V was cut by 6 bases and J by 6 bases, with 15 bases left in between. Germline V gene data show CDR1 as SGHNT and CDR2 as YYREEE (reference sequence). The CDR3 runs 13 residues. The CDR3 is CASTRGQGDGYTF. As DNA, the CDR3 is TGTGCCAGCACCCGAGGGCAGGGCGATGGCTACACCTTC.

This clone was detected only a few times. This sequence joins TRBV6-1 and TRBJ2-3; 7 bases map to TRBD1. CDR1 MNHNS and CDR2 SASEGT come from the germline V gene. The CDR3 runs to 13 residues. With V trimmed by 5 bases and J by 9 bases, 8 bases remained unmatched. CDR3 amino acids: CASSPSDRATQYF. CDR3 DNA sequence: TGTGCCAGCAGTCCATCAGACAGGGCAACGCAGTATTTT.

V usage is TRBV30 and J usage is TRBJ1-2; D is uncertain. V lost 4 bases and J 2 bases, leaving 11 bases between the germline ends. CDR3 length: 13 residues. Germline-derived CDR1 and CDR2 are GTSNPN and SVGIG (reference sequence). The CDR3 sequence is CAWTPSGNYGYTF. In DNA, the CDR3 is TGTGCCTGGACACCTTCAGGAAACTATGGCTACACCTTC.

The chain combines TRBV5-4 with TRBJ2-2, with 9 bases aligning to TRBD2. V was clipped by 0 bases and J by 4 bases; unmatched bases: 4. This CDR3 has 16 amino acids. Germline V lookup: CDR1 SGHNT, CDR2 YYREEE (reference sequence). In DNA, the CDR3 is TGTGCCAGCAGCTTGGGCGGGGGGGCGAGCACCGGGGAGCTGTTTTTT. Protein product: CASSLGGGASTGELFF. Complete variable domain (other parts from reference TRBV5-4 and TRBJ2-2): ETGVTQSPTHLIKTRGQQVTLRCSSQSGHNTVSWYQQALGQGPQFIFQYYREEENGRGNFPPRFSGLQFPNYSSELNVNALELDDSALYLCASSLGGGASTGELFFGEGSRLTVL.

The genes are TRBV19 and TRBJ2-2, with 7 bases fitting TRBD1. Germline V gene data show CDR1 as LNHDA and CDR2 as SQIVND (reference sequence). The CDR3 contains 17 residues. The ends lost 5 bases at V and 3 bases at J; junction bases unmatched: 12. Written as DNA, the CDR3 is TGTGCCAGTAGTCAGGGGGTAAGGACCACGGACACCGGGGAGCTGTTTTTT. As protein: CASSQGVRTTDTGELFF.

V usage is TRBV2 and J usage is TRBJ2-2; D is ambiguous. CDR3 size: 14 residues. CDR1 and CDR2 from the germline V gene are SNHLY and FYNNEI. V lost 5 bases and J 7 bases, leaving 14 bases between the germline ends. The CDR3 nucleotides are TGTGCCAGCAGTACACCCGACCGAGGCGGGGAGCTGTTTTTT. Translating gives CASSTPDRGGELFF.

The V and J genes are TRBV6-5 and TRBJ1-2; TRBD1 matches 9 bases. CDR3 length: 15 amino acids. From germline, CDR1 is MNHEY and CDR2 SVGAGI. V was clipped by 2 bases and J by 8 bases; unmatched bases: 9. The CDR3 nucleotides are TGTGCCAGCAGTTACGGGGACAGGGACGGGGGAGGCTACACCTTC. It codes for CASSYGDRDGGGYTF.

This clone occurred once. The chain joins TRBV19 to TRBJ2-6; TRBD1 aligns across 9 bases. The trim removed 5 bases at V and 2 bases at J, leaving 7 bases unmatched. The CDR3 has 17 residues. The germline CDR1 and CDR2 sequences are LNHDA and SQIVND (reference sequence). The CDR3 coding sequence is TGTGCCAGTAGTCGGACAGGGGCCCTAGCTGGGGCCAACGTCCTGACTTTC. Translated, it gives CASSRTGALAGANVLTF.

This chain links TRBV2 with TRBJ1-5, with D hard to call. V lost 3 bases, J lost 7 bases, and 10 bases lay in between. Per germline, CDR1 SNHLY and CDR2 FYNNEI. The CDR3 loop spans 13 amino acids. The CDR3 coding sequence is TGTGCCAGCAGTGACGGTAGGTTACAGCCCCAGCATTTT. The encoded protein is CASSDGRLQPQHF.

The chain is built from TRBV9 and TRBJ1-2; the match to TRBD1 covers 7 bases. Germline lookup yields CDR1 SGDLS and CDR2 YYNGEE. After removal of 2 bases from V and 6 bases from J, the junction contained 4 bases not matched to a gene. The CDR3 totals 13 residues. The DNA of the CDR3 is TGTGCCAGCAGCGTGGGTGGGACAGATGGCTACACCTTC. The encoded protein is CASSVGGTDGYTF. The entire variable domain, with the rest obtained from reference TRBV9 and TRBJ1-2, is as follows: DSGVTQTPKHLITATGQRVTLRCSPRSGDLSVYWYQQSLDQGLQFLIQYYNGEERAKGNILERFSAQQFPDLHSELNLSSLELGDSALYFCASSVGGTDGYTFGSGTRLTVV.

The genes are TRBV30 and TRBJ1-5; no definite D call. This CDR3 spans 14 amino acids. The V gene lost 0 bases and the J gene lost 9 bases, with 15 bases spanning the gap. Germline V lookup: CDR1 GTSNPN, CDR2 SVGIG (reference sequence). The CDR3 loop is CAWSVGSVRAPQHF. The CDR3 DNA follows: TGTGCCTGGAGTGTGGGGAGTGTTAGGGCGCCCCAGCATTTT.

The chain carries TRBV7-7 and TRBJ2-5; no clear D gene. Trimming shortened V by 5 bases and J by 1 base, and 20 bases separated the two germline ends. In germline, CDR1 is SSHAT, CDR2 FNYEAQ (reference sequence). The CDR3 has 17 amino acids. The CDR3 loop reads CASSLLPPGRTQETQYF. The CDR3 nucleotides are TGTGCCAGCAGCCTCCTACCCCCCGGACGGACCCAAGAGACCCAGTACTTC.

The CDR3 DNA reads TGTGCCAGCTCACCGGAAGAGGGATTAAGCACTGAAGCTTTCTTT. Protein sequence: CASSPEEGLSTEAFF. V usage is TRBV18 and J usage is TRBJ1-1; D is unresolved. Germline V gene data show CDR1 as KGHSH and CDR2 as LQKENI. The germline V and J ends were trimmed by 3 bases and 4 bases, with 15 bases remaining between them. The CDR3 has 15 residues.

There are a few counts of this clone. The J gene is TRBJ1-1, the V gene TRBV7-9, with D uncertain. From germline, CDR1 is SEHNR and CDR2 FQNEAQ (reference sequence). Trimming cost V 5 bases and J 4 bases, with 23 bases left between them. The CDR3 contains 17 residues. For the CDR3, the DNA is TGTGCCAGCAGCCCTACTGGGGTCCGGGGAGCGAGCACTGAAGCTTTCTTT. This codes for CASSPTGVRGASTEAFF.